The 25 T cell receptor beta chains below come from one sample, sequenced in a study of cytomegalovirus exposure and HLA in healthy donors. Repertoires were generated with immunoSEQ multiplex PCR, while TCRdb's copy carries only in-frame clones and drops some. The sample holds about 130,000 clones, roughly 89% seen once. Sequencing was done on a sample of PBMCs. The receptor set was obtained from a man younger than 40 in good health and CMV-seronegative.

The V gene is TRBV4-1, the J gene TRBJ2-7; TRBD1 matches at 7 bases. The J segment lost 2 bases and the V segment lost 2 bases, leaving 6 bases of the junction unmatched. In germline, CDR1 is MGHRA, CDR2 YSYEKL. This CDR3 spans 15 amino acids. The CDR3 region is CASSQLTGDPYEQYF. The CDR3 nucleotides read TGCGCCAGCAGCCAACTTACAGGGGACCCCTACGAGCAGTACTTC.

A single count supports this clone. CDR3 loop: CASSTLEDRGEYGYTF. CDR3 bases: TGTGCCAGCAGCACTCTAGAGGACAGGGGCGAGTATGGCTACACCTTC. The chain couples TRBV11-2 to TRBJ1-2, with 9 bases that match TRBD1. The length of the CDR3 is 16 residues. Per germline, CDR1 SGHAT and CDR2 FQNNGV. Losses at the gene ends were 5 bases for V and 5 bases for J; bases not matched to a gene: 12.

This chain links TRBV21-1 with TRBJ1-3. TRBV21-1 is a pseudogene. CDR3 length: 14 amino acids. CDR3 loop: CASSRGGSGNTIYF. CDR3 in DNA: TGTGCCAGCAGCAGGGGGGGCTCAGGAAACACCATATATTTT.

This clone was detected only a few times. CDR3 sequence: CASSPRRDSYEQYF. The CDR3 bases are TGTGCCAGTAGTCCAAGACGGGACTCCTACGAGCAGTACTTC. The V call is TRBV19, the J call TRBJ2-7, with a possible D match to TRBD2 (5 bases). Trimming removed 5 bases at V and 0 bases at J, with 11 bases between. Looked up from germline, CDR1 is LNHDA and CDR2 is SQIVND (reference sequence). This CDR3 contains 14 residues.

With respect to this clone: Its ends do not fully match the called genes, so a read error is possible. The rearrangement links TRBV7-6 to TRBJ2-5, with TRBD1 identical over 8 bases. This CDR3 comprises 13 residues. Germline V CDR1 and CDR2: SGHVS, FNYEAQ. The CDR3 bases are TGTGCCAGCAGCTTAGCAAACACAGGGGGGCCACACTTC. This codes for CASSLANTGGPHF.

The V and J genes are TRBV7-9 and TRBJ2-7; 9 bases match TRBD1. The germline gives CDR1 SEHNR, CDR2 FQNEAQ (reference sequence). V lost 2 bases, J lost 6 bases, and 14 bases stayed unmatched. The CDR3 consists of 17 residues. CDR3 region: CASSLRGQGNPSSEQYF. The CDR3 DNA sequence: TGTGCCAGCAGCTTACGGGGACAGGGAAACCCGAGCAGCGAGCAGTACTTC.

This clone was seen only once. This rearrangement joins TRBV4-2 to TRBJ1-3; D unclear. Germline-derived CDR1 and CDR2 are LGHNA and YNFKEQ. V dropped 0 bases and J dropped 0 bases, with 9 bases sitting between them. CDR3 length: 16 amino acids. CDR3: CASSQDRTDSGNTIYF. CDR3 DNA sequence: TGTGCCAGCAGCCAAGACAGGACTGACTCTGGAAACACCATATATTTT.

V gene TRBV6-1 combines with J gene TRBJ2-5; D unclear. Germline loops: CDR1 MNHNS, CDR2 SASEGT. CDR3 length: 12 amino acids. Trimming removed 4 bases from V and 3 bases from J, with 6 bases in between. In nucleotides, the CDR3 is TGTGCCAGCAGTGGGGCCAAAGAGACCCAGTACTTC. Translation gives CASSGAKETQYF.

This clone was recorded once. V and J are TRBV5-1 and TRBJ2-1, with 11 bases matching TRBD2. Unmatched junction bases numbered 3, after V lost 0 bases and J lost 7 bases. There are 15 residues in the CDR3. CDR1 is SGHRS and CDR2 is YFSETQ in the germline V gene. CDR3 amino acids: CASSLGLAGINEQFF. For the CDR3, the DNA is TGCGCCAGCAGCTTGGGACTAGCGGGGATAAATGAGCAGTTCTTC.

This chain connects TRBV27 to TRBJ2-5; weak D call: TRBD1 (6 bases). Germline loops: CDR1 MNHEY, CDR2 SMNVEV (reference sequence). V was trimmed by 3 bases and J by 5 bases, leaving 13 bases between them. This CDR3 region has 14 residues. CDR3 nucleotide sequence: TGTGCCAGCAGTTTGCGCAGGGGATGGGAGACCCAGTACTTC. Its protein product is CASSLRRGWETQYF.

This clone occurred once. This chain joins TRBV6-5 and TRBJ2-2; D may be TRBD1 (5 bases). This CDR3 contains 13 residues. Trimming shortened V by 6 bases and J by 1 base, and 6 bases separated the two germline ends. Germline CDR1 and CDR2: MNHEY and SVGAGI. Here the CDR3 reads CASSTGNTGELFF. The CDR3, as DNA: TGTGCCAGCAGCACAGGGAACACCGGGGAGCTGTTTTTT.

The chain has TRBV18 and TRBJ2-7, with 7 positions matching TRBD1. The CDR3 consists of 15 residues. The V segment lost 0 bases and the J segment 2 bases; nucleotides outside the gene matches: 4. CDR1 and CDR2 from the germline V gene are KGHSH and LQKENI. In nucleotides, the CDR3 is TGTGCCAGCTCACCACCGCCGACAGGGCCCTACGAGCAGTACTTC. It yields the protein CASSPPPTGPYEQYF. The variable domain in full, with the rest retrieved from reference TRBV18 and TRBJ2-7, is NAGVMQNPRHLVRRRGQEARLRCSPMKGHSHVYWYRQLPEEGLKFMVYLQKENIIDESGMPKERFSAEFPKEGPSILRIQQVVRGDSAAYFCASSPPPTGPYEQYFGPGTRLTVT.

The chain joins TRBV4-2 to TRBJ2-1; 8 positions match TRBD1. Germline V gene data show CDR1 as LGHNA and CDR2 as YNFKEQ. The J segment lost 9 bases and the V segment lost 5 bases, leaving 3 bases of the junction unmatched. This CDR3 region has 12 residues. CDR3 bases: TGTGCCAGCAGCGACAGGGGTGCTGAGCAGTTCTTC. Translating it yields CASSDRGAEQFF.

V is TRBV27 and J is TRBJ2-3, with no clear D. Trimming took off 4 bases at V and 11 bases at J, with 7 bases between the two ends. CDR3 length equals 10 residues. Germline CDR1 reads MNHEY; CDR2 reads SMNVEV (reference sequence). CDR3 residues: CASSSHRQYF. Here the CDR3 DNA reads TGTGCCAGCAGTTCCCACAGGCAGTATTTT.

This sequence joins TRBV7-8 and TRBJ2-2; the match to TRBD1 covers 7 bases. Germline V gene data show CDR1 as SGHVS and CDR2 as FQNEAQ. This CDR3 region has 15 residues. V lost 2 bases to trimming and J lost 4 bases; unmatched junction nucleotides: 4. The CDR3 DNA reads as TGTGCCAGCAGCTTACTCAACAGGGGCACCGGGGAGCTGTTTTTT. As protein: CASSLLNRGTGELFF.

The J gene is TRBJ1-2, the V gene TRBV18; 10 bases line up with TRBD1. The germline gives CDR1 KGHSH, CDR2 LQKENI. The CDR3 has 16 amino acids. V shed 0 bases, J shed 4 bases, and the junction held 5 bases outside the gene matches. Here the CDR3 DNA reads TGTGCCAGCTCACCACCGAGCGACAGGGGGCTCTATGGCTACACCTTC. Its translation: CASSPPSDRGLYGYTF.

The V and J genes are TRBV6-1 and TRBJ2-1, with unresolved D. CDR3 length: 14 amino acids. Trimming took off 2 bases at V and 3 bases at J, with 8 bases between the two ends. CDR1 is MNHNS, CDR2 SASEGT, per germline. The CDR3 here is CASSEIFGYNEQFF. The CDR3 DNA is TGTGCCAGCAGTGAAATCTTCGGCTACAATGAGCAGTTCTTC.

The chain recombines TRBV5-6 with TRBJ2-2; D is perhaps TRBD1 (5 bases). V was trimmed by 4 bases and J by 4 bases, leaving 20 bases between them. The CDR3 is 17 residues long. Per germline, CDR1 SGHDT and CDR2 YYEEEE. CDR3 coding DNA: TGTGCCAGCAGCGCAAGAAAGGGCAGGGCGCGCACCGGGGAGCTGTTTTTT. Translation: CASSARKGRARTGELFF.

V and J are TRBV27 and TRBJ2-7; 9 nucleotides agree with TRBD1. After removal of 5 bases from V and 6 bases from J, the junction contained 5 bases not matched to a gene. CDR3 length: 13 amino acids. Germline V gene sequence: CDR1 MNHEY, CDR2 SMNVEV (reference sequence). The CDR3 nucleotides are TGTGCCAGCAGTAAAGGACAGGGGCTCGAGCAGTACTTC. Protein sequence: CASSKGQGLEQYF.

Here the CDR3 DNA reads TGTGCCAGCTGGGGGGGGGCAGGAGAGACCCAGTACTTC. It yields the protein CASWGGAGETQYF. This chain links TRBV2 with TRBJ2-5; perhaps TRBD2 as D (7 bases). This CDR3 region has 13 residues. The V end was cut by 8 bases, the J end by 4 bases, with 14 bases between. Germline lookup yields CDR1 SNHLY and CDR2 FYNNEI. Complete variable domain (other parts from reference TRBV2 and TRBJ2-5): EPEVTQTPSHQVTQMGQEVILRCVPISNHLYFYWYRQILGQKVEFLVSFYNNEISEKSEIFDDQFSVERPDGSNFTLKIRSTKLEDSAMYFCASWGGAGETQYFGPGTRLLVL.

The chain employs TRBV7-8 and TRBJ2-1; 10 nucleotides align to TRBD2. With V trimmed by 2 bases and J by 7 bases, 5 bases remained unmatched. CDR1 and CDR2 (germline): SGHVS, FQNEAQ. The CDR3 totals 15 residues. The CDR3 DNA is TGTGCCAGCAGCTTACAGCGGGGGGGGAGAAATGAGCAGTTCTTC. This gives the protein CASSLQRGGRNEQFF.

The count of this clone is one. V is TRBV29-1 and J is TRBJ1-2, with 8 positions matching TRBD1. The CDR3 contains 11 residues. In germline, CDR1 is SQVTM, CDR2 ANQGSEA. V lost 6 bases and J lost 4; bases outside the gene matches: 1. For the CDR3, the DNA is TGCAGCGTAACAGGGGGCTATGGCTACACCTTC. The encoded protein is CSVTGGYGYTF.

V and J are TRBV5-1 and TRBJ2-2; no definite D call. Deletions cut 3 bases from V and 4 bases from J, with 10 bases between. Germline values: CDR1 SGHRS, CDR2 YFSETQ. CDR3 length: 14 residues. CDR3 sequence (DNA): TGCGCCAGCAGCTCCCCCTCGTTCACCGGGGAGCTGTTTTTT. Protein product: CASSSPSFTGELFF.

The V call is TRBV18, the J call TRBJ1-1, with D hard to call. The CDR3 length is 14 residues. Germline values: CDR1 KGHSH, CDR2 LQKENI. Trimming removed 1 base at V and 4 bases at J, with 10 bases between. CDR3 sequence: CASSPRVAGTEAFF. CDR3 DNA sequence: TGTGCCAGCTCACCACGGGTAGCTGGCACTGAAGCTTTCTTT.

The CDR3 bases are TGTGCCAGCAGCCCCGACACGCAGAGCTACAATGAGCAGTTCTTC. Encoded protein: CASSPDTQSYNEQFF. V usage is TRBV7-2 and J usage is TRBJ2-1; D remains unclear. The CDR3 length is 15 residues. Germline lookup yields CDR1 SGHTA and CDR2 FQGNSA. With 5 bases removed from V and 3 bases from J, the gap between germline ends came to 14 bases.